The sequence of this TCR beta chain was determined in a study of blood T cell repertoires in COVID-19. Followed over time, Seattle patients had been enrolled while infection was active. The CDR3 has 15 residues. CDR1 is SGHVS, CDR2 FNYEAQ, per germline. Trimming removed 3 bases from V and 7 bases from J, with 13 bases in between. A few counts support this clone. The data were produced by immunoSEQ multiplex PCR, yet TCRdb's version contains in-frame clones alone and is incomplete. Of hundreds of thousands of clones listed, 85% to 90% are singletons. This TCR was sampled from a woman aged 30 to 39 with COVID-19, enrolled during active disease. Sequenced input: peripheral blood. V gene TRBV7-6 combines with J gene TRBJ1-6; D call uncertain. The CDR3 DNA is TGTGCCAGCAGCTTTGATGGGCGCCGGAATTCACCCCTCCACTTT. Its translation: CASSFDGRRNSPLHF.